What follows are 10 T cell receptor beta chains derived from one specimen sequenced in a study of T cell responses to AZD1222 COVID-19 vaccine. TCRdb's copy holds only in-frame clones and misses some; the assay was immunoSEQ multiplex PCR. There are under 80,000 clones in the sample; around nine tenths occur only once, and under 1.5% lies in the top ten. The source was peripheral blood, collected 28 days after the second AZD1222 dose. Receptor source: an adult who received the AZD1222 COVID-19 vaccine.

The chain recombines TRBV12-3 or TRBV12-4 with TRBJ1-1; the match to TRBD1 covers 7 bases. The CDR3 consists of 13 residues. J was trimmed by 5 bases and V by 6 bases; bases with no gene match: 6. The CDR3 DNA follows: TGTGCCAGCAGCCCGACAGGGAAAACTGAAGCTTTCTTT. Its translation: CASSPTGKTEAFF.

This clone was found once. The chain combines TRBV2 with TRBJ2-7; weak D call: TRBD2 (5 bases). The germline V gene encodes CDR1 SNHLY and CDR2 FYNNEI. V gave up 5 bases and J gave up 3 bases, with 17 bases separating them. CDR3 length: 15 residues. The CDR3, as DNA: TGTGCCAGCAGTTTGAAGAGGACTGGATACTACGAGCAGTACTTC. Translating gives CASSLKRTGYYEQYF.

This rearrangement joins TRBV5-8 to TRBJ1-5, with TRBD1 matching over 8 bases. The germline V gene encodes CDR1 SGHTS and CDR2 YDEGEE. V was pared by 0 bases and J by 6 bases, with 5 bases of the junction left unmatched. The CDR3 has 15 amino acids. The CDR3 reads CASSLVAGGTQPQHF. CDR3 bases: TGTGCCAGCAGCTTGGTGGCAGGGGGCACTCAGCCCCAGCATTTT.

The CDR3 coding sequence is TGTGCCATCAGTGAGTCGGGGTTAGCGACCGCTGAGCAGTTCTTC. Translation: CAISESGLATAEQFF. V and J are TRBV10-3 and TRBJ2-1; D perhaps matches TRBD2 (5 bases). Deletions cut 0 bases from V and 9 bases from J, with 15 bases between. This CDR3 has 15 residues. CDR1 is ENHRY, CDR2 SYGVKD, per germline.

The CDR3 nucleotides read TGTGCCAGCAGCTTAGTGGGCAGGAGCTCCTACGAGCAGTACTTC. This sequence encodes CASSLVGRSSYEQYF. The chain joins TRBV7-2 to TRBJ2-7; D is undetermined. From germline, CDR1 is SGHTA and CDR2 FQGNSA. This CDR3 is built from 15 residues. V lost 1 base to trimming and J lost 0 bases, with 10 bases between them.

The chain employs TRBV15 and TRBJ2-5, with D maybe TRBD1 (6 bases). CDR1 and CDR2 (germline): LNHNV, YYDKDF (reference sequence). With 9 bases removed from V and 2 bases from J, the gap between germline ends came to 13 bases. This CDR3 is built from 13 residues. The CDR3 coding sequence is TGTGCCACAAGGGGGATAGCTCAAGAGACCCAGTACTTC. The encoded protein is CATRGIAQETQYF.

The rearrangement uses TRBV29-1 and TRBJ1-1, with D maybe TRBD1 (5 bases). Germline V gene sequence: CDR1 SQVTM, CDR2 ANQGSEA. This CDR3 region has 14 residues. Trimming pared 8 bases from V and 1 base from J, leaving 17 bases between. Here the CDR3 DNA reads TGCAGCTTTGGGGCCCCAGGGACGAACACTGAAGCTTTCTTT. As protein: CSFGAPGTNTEAFF.

This rearrangement joins TRBV7-9 to TRBJ1-1, with 7 positions matching TRBD1. V gave up 5 bases and J gave up 4 bases; unmatched junction bases: 4. The CDR3 extends over 13 amino acids. Germline loops: CDR1 SEHNR, CDR2 FQNEAQ (reference sequence). The CDR3 coding sequence is TGTGCCAGCAGCCTGACAGGGTCCACTGAAGCTTTCTTT. Translated: CASSLTGSTEAFF.

This rearrangement joins TRBV3-1 (or the pseudogene TRBV3-2) to TRBJ2-1, with TRBD2 matching 8 bases. The germline CDR1 and CDR2 sequences are LGHDT and YNNKEL (reference sequence). Trimming at V came to 4 bases and at J to 5 bases, leaving 7 bases not matched to a gene. The CDR3 runs 15 residues. The CDR3 bases are TGTGCCAGCAGCCTGCCCCGGACTAGCCACAATGAGCAGTTCTTC. Protein sequence: CASSLPRTSHNEQFF.

This clone occurred a few times. V gene TRBV7-2 combines with J gene TRBJ1-5; 7 bases line up with TRBD1. The J segment lost 1 base and the V segment lost 1 base, leaving 1 base of the junction unmatched. Germline-derived CDR1 and CDR2 are SGHTA and FQGNSA. This CDR3 has 15 amino acids. The CDR3 region is CASSLEGASNQPQHF. CDR3 bases: TGTGCCAGCAGCTTAGAGGGGGCGAGCAATCAGCCCCAGCATTTT.